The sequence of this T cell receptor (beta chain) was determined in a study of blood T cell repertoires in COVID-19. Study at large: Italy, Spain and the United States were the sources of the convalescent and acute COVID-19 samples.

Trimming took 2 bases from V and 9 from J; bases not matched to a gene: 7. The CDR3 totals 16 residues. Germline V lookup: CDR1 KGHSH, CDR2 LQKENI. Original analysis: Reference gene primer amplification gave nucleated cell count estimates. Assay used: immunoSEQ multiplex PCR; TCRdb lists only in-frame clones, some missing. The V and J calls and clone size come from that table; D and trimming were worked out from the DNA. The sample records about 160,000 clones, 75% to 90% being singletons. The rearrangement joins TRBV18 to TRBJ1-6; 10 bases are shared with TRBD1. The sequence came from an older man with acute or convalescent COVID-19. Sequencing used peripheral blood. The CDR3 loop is CASSPGGTGVRSPLHF. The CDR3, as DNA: TGTGCCAGCTCACCAGGTGGGACAGGGGTTCGTTCACCCCTCCACTTT.